This T cell receptor beta chain was identified during a study of T-cell memory formation after mild COVID-19. This clonotype has at least ten counts. In germline, CDR1 is SGHTA, CDR2 FQGTGA. The CDR3 totals 15 residues. Trimming removed 5 bases at V and 7 bases at J, with 18 bases between. TCRdb re-called the 5' RACE reads with MiXCR, one entry per CDR3 protein. The table shows some 340,000 distinct CDR3 sequences, with about an eighth occurring only once. The rearrangement links TRBV7-3 to TRBJ2-1, with D perhaps TRBD2 (5 bases). The TCR comes from a man aged 18 to 29 who had mild COVID-19 (a few samples of this study predate the infection). Cell type and time point are not known. The sequenced material came from PBMCs or a T cell subset sorted from them (not recorded which). CDR3 DNA: TGTGCCAGCAGCCCCGGAGGCGCTCGATCAAATGAGCAGTTCTTC. Its protein product is CASSPGGARSNEQFF.